Described below is a single TCR beta chain sequence and its context. This clone was seen a handful of times. This clone's antigen is unknown. Base quality data are lacking; no much larger clone is found one base away. CDR1 is given as SGDLS and CDR2 as YYNGEE, both from the germline V gene. Germline trimming: 4 bases from V, 7 bases from J; junction bases outside gene matches: 10. Spanning cysteine to phenylalanine, the CDR3 consists of 14 amino acids. Only the CDR3 DNA stays, 42 bases, in frame from base 1. This record comes from a study of a mutant IDH1 vaccine in newly diagnosed glioma (dated by TCRdb to the early 2020s). Context from the whole study: Vaccination began 4-6 weeks after radiotherapy alone, or alongside temozolomide cycles in the chemotherapy-containing groups. Before enrollment, patients had received standard therapy of radiotherapy alone, temozolomide alone, or radiochemotherapy with temozolomide; most received the combination. The approximately 33 treated patients were approximately 62% male and 37.5% female, with a mean age of 40.4 years. Longitudinal TCRB deep sequencing was done for 25 treated patients, wherever samples were available for exploratory analyses. The week-35 safety follow-up took place at visit V12, and the week-47 end of study took place at visit V13. Peripheral blood was collected at six visits: V03 (baseline), V05, V07, V10, V12 and V13.

Study-level results and caveats: PBMC samples for TCRB deep sequencing were selected based on availability. No apparent relationship was observed between pseudoprogression and alterations in the top peripheral T cell clonotypes detected by TCRB sequencing. Vaccine-induced immune responses across multiple MHC alleles were detected in roughly 94% of patients. The authors noted that analyses of patient blood samples could not be reproduced because of sample limitations.

Libraries were built with the immunoSEQ multiplex PCR assay. Following the manufacturer's protocol, the hsTCRB Kit was used to amplify rearranged TCR beta chain sequences. An Illumina MiSeq was used to sequence the TCRB libraries. The authors' pipeline ran thus. Demultiplexing, trimming and gene mapping were performed with the kit vendor's proprietary platform. TCRdb re-hosts the immuneACCESS table, in-frame sequences only. Its copies lack some clones; in the studies checked, an unresolved V gene accounts for under half of them, and the cause for the rest is not known. V, J and clone size are those of that table, while D and trimming were read from the DNA. Across this sample there are about 32,000 clones, with about nine tenths seen only once. About 2.2% of the sample is taken by the ten largest. Sample time point, as interpreted from the label and publication: week 47, end of study. Each vaccine dose, consisting of 300 ug of a 20-mer mutant IDH1 peptide in Montanide, was administered subcutaneously with topical imiquimod. Patients were given eight vaccinations, in weeks 1, 3, 5, 7, 11, 15, 19 and 23, which matched visits V03 through V10. Newly diagnosed WHO grade 3 or 4 IDH1-mutant astrocytomas showing loss of nuclear ATRX were present in the donors. The samples were drawn from NOA16, a multicentre, single-arm, open-label phase I trial in Germany that tested a mutant IDH1 peptide vaccine in humans for the first time. Genomic DNA for TCRB sequencing was extracted from EDTA blood using the DNeasy Blood and Tissue Kit.

The rearranged chain carries TRBV9 and TRBJ2-7; 8 bases in the middle match TRBD2. The clonotype was recovered from a man aged 35 to 55 with glioma. The material was PBMCs, obtained from a glioma patient whose treatment included an IDH1 peptide vaccine. The DNA is as follows: TGTGCCAGCAGCCCCAACTGGGGACTAGATGAGCAGTACTTC. It specifies CASSPNWGLDEQYF.